The clone carrying this T cell receptor beta chain was observed many times. Its antigen is not known. The entry originates in a study of tumor-infiltrating lymphocytes in primary liver carcinoma. Across the whole study: Donors underwent surgery for histopathologically diagnosed primary liver carcinoma. Broader study findings: Overlap between tumor regions exceeded overlap of tumor with adjacent tissue or blood. The samples were not sorted (they were bulk), so CD4+ and CD8+ repertoires were not compared.

Reverse transcription of about 500 ng total RNA with a constant-region primer produced TCR beta cDNA. Sequencing libraries for TCR beta derived from three nested multiplex PCR rounds that used slightly modified ARM-PCR. Via MiXCR, TCRdb re-called the multiplex PCR reads, giving one row per CDR3 protein. In the table there are hundreds of thousands of distinct CDR3 sequences, 45% to 70% of which are singletons. Extraction also yielded germline DNA, while blood RNA was obtained from unsorted whole blood. Before the surgical procedure, around 4 milliliters of peripheral blood were collected. The clonotype originates from a woman aged 25 to 45 with primary liver carcinoma and hepatitis B virus infection. Sample: peripheral blood.

CDR3 bases: TGTGCCAGCCTCCGGACTAGCGGGACCCACAATGAGCAGTTCTTC. Protein product: CASLRTSGTHNEQFF. The rearrangement joins TRBV12-3 or TRBV12-4 to TRBJ2-1, with TRBD2 matching 12 bases. Trimming at V came to 8 bases and at J to 5 bases, leaving 7 bases not matched to a gene. This CDR3 region has 15 residues.